This T cell receptor (beta chain) was sequenced in a study of blood T cell repertoires in COVID-19. In germline, CDR1 is PRHDT, CDR2 FYEKMQ (reference sequence). After removal of 5 bases from V and 7 bases from J, the junction contained 3 bases not matched to a gene. This CDR3 is built from 14 residues. Across over 20 US areas, participants ranged in age from about 18 to 89 years. Produced via immunoSEQ multiplex PCR; TCRdb's table is partial and in-frame only. The sample has about 130,000 clones; roughly 90% are singletons. Sequenced: PBMCs or T cells enriched from blood (not recorded which). The TCR was taken from a man between 45 and 60 years old who had recovered from COVID-19. V is TRBV13 and J is TRBJ1-5; 12 positions agree with TRBD1. As DNA, the CDR3 is TGTGCCAGCAGCATCGGGACAGGGGGCCAGCCCCAGCATTTT. Amino acids: CASSIGTGGQPQHF.